The source of this TCR beta chain is a study of blood T cell repertoires in COVID-19. The wider study: The origin of the acute and convalescent COVID-19 samples was the United States, Italy and Spain. Nucleic acid was either cDNA or gDNA, and it came from T cells, B-cell-depleted T cells, or PBMCs.

Authors' data handling: Cell counts per sample came from amplifying reference gene primers. Repertoires were generated with immunoSEQ multiplex PCR, while TCRdb's copy carries only in-frame clones and drops some. V and J calls and clone size come straight from that table; D and trimming were deduced from the DNA. The table lists 150,000 to 160,000 clones, around 83% of them singletons. The CDR3 has 15 amino acids. Germline trimming cut 5 bases from V and 3 bases from J; bases unmatched to any gene: 4. The germline CDR1 and CDR2 sequences are SGHTA and FQGTGA. The chain combines TRBV7-3 with TRBJ2-2, with 9 bases aligning to TRBD1. The material sequenced was peripheral blood. This TCR was recovered from a woman in her 50s with acute or convalescent COVID-19. CDR3 DNA sequence: TGTGCCAGCAGCGCGCGGACAGGGGACACCGGGGAGCTGTTTTTT. It specifies CASSARTGDTGELFF.